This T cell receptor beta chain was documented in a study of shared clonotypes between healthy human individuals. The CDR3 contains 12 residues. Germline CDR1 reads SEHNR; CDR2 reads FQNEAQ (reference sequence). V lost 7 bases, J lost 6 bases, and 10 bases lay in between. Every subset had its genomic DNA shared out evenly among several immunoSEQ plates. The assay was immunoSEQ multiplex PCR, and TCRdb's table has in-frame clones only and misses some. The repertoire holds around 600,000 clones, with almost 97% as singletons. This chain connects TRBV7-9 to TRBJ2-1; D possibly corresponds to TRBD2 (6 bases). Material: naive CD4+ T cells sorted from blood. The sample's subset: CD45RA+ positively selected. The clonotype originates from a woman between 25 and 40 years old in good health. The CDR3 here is CASIQGGNEQFF. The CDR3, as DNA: TGTGCCAGCATCCAGGGAGGCAATGAGCAGTTCTTC.